This TCR beta chain was documented in a study of blood T cell repertoires in COVID-19. Across the study: The samples span acute and convalescent COVID-19 from the United States, Italy and Spain. The analysed material was cDNA or gDNA that came from T cells, B-cell-depleted T cells, or PBMCs.

Trimming left V 6 bases short and J 0 bases short, with 11 bases between. From germline, CDR1 is SNHLY and CDR2 FYNNEI. The CDR3 consists of 15 residues. Per the authors' pipeline: Reference gene primer amplification in the assay estimated nucleated cell counts. The assay was immunoSEQ multiplex PCR, and TCRdb's table has in-frame clones only and misses some. V and J calls and clone size are those listed in that table; D and trimming were worked out from the DNA. Of roughly 180,000 clones in the sample, more than 80% were seen once. This receptor was taken from a woman in her fifties or sixties with acute or convalescent COVID-19. The chain has TRBV2 and TRBJ2-2; D is ambiguous. The sequencing sample was made of peripheral blood. CDR3 loop: CASSDGGANTGELFF. CDR3 sequence (DNA): TGTGCCAGCAGCGACGGCGGAGCGAACACCGGGGAGCTGTTTTTT.